This T cell receptor (beta chain) was sequenced during a study of cytomegalovirus exposure and HLA in healthy donors. This CDR3 is 16 amino acids long. With 5 bases clipped from V and 2 bases from J, the junction kept 5 bases outside the gene matches. Germline loops: CDR1 MNHEY, CDR2 SMNVEV (reference sequence). Vbeta (60) and Jbeta (13) primers were used in the PCR. Sequencing was performed with immunoSEQ multiplex PCR; in TCRdb, only in-frame clones are kept and a portion is missing. The sample holds roughly 130,000 clones, roughly 80% seen once. This clonotype was obtained from a middle-aged man in good health and CMV-seronegative. This chain joins TRBV27 and TRBJ2-3; 12 bases match TRBD2. The specimen sequenced was PBMCs. The CDR3 loop is CASSPRTSGATDTQYF. CDR3 DNA: TGTGCCAGCAGTCCCAGGACTAGCGGGGCCACAGATACGCAGTATTTT.